These T cell receptor beta chains were read from a single sample in a study of STAT3 mutations in large granular lymphocyte leukemia. Produced via immunoSEQ multiplex PCR; TCRdb's table is partial and in-frame only. Among around 7,800 clones listed, around 92% were seen once. Sequencing used peripheral blood mononuclear cells. Receptors originate from a man between 45 and 60 years old with T-cell large granular lymphocyte leukemia. Some clones in this sample may be carry-over from other donors' samples. Each CDR3 is given with its conserved first and last residue. Fields, in order: J gene, V gene, CDR3 protein.

>TRBJ2-5|TRBV5-4
CASSLGRGRDKETQYF
>TRBJ2-7|TRBV19
CASSIDPSSYEQYF
>TRBJ1-1|TRBV11-2
CASSSTVYTEAFF
>TRBJ2-5|TRBV7-3
CASSLLSGGQETQYF
>TRBJ2-1|TRBV5-1
CASSRRLAGGAEQFF
>TRBJ2-3|TRBV6-9
CASIEGDTQYF
>TRBJ2-3|TRBV18
CASSPPLAGGTGDTQYF
>TRBJ2-1|TRBV7-9
CASSRDSYNEQFF
>TRBJ1-1|TRBV30
CAWSVTNRGNTEAFF
>TRBJ1-5|TRBV19
CASSTRFNQPQHF
>TRBJ1-2|TRBV28
CASSLSNWGQGRGYTF
>TRBJ1-2|TRBV25-1
CASSESGGYGYTF
>TRBJ2-3|TRBV7-6
CASSQGRTDTQYF
>TRBJ2-7|TRBV2
CASSGLAAIYEQYF
>TRBJ2-3|TRBV16
CASSQHIPSGGLDTQYF
>TRBJ1-5|TRBV5-4
CASSLLGSGQPQHF
>TRBJ2-7|TRBV20-1
CSARSGSEQYF
>TRBJ2-5|TRBV5-1
CASKTIRGLQETQYF
>TRBJ2-5|TRBV5-1
CASSQGSGETQYF
>TRBJ1-6|TRBV4-2
CASSGGGGSPLHF
>TRBJ2-1|TRBV30
CAWSGGSSGRYNEQFF
>TRBJ2-7|TRBV5-1
CASSPRDSAEPFGQYF
>TRBJ1-5|TRBV4-1
CASSQVGPQPQHF
>TRBJ2-3|TRBV28
CASSLYTRTGGITDTQYF
>TRBJ2-1|TRBV7-3
CASSLRTSGGASYNEQFF
>TRBJ2-3|TRBV5-5
CASSLERGGGTDTQYF
>TRBJ1-5|TRBV11-2
CASSFDPGPNQPQHF
>TRBJ2-1|TRBV5-1
CASSWGTSGTYNEQFF
>TRBJ2-7|TRBV6-5
CASSSVYEEQYF
>TRBJ2-7|TRBV4-1
CASSLGTDSYEQYF
>TRBJ2-7|TRBV19
CASSIGGLTGEQYF
>TRBJ2-5|TRBV27
CASKTGLAGQETQYF